This TCR beta chain was identified in a study of tumor-infiltrating lymphocytes in localized non-small cell lung cancer. Sequencing used immunoSEQ multiplex PCR; TCRdb keeps in-frame clones, though not all of them. Counted here are 9,500 to 15,000 clones, more than 60% occurring once; the ten biggest clones make up roughly 4.5%. V was clipped by 8 bases and J by 0 bases, with 14 bases between them. CDR1 and CDR2 (germline): SGHTA, FQGTGA. The CDR3 covers 14 residues. The sample consisted of lung tumor tissue. The chain employs TRBV7-3 and TRBJ2-7; D is unclear. The receptor was derived from a human donor with non-small cell lung cancer. The CDR3 sequence is CASEWGPSSYEQYV. CDR3 nucleotide sequence: TGTGCCAGCGAGTGGGGTCCAAGCTCCTACGAGCAGTACGTC.